The 13 T cell receptor beta chains listed next were all sequenced from one sample in a study of T-cell reconstitution after alpha-beta-depleted transplantation in children. Using unique molecular identifiers, the investigators prepared the TCRbeta library. TCRdb reprocessed the PCR reads with MiXCR, giving one entry per CDR3 protein. The sample comprises 780,000 or so distinct CDR3 sequences, 15% to 20% of which are singletons, and around 5.3% rests with the top ten. Sequences were derived from PBMCs, mostly from graft donor cells, sampled 360 days after TCRalphabeta/CD19-depleted stem cell transplant. These receptors originate from a male patient under 18 who had a stem cell transplant for acute lymphoblastic leukemia, so the T cells may come from the graft donor.

The chain joins TRBV24-1 to TRBJ2-7; TRBD1 matches at 11 bases. The germline V gene has CDR1 KGHDR and CDR2 SFDVKD. The CDR3 sequence is 17 residues long. The trim removed 4 bases at V and 0 bases at J, leaving 7 bases unmatched. The CDR3 sequence: CATSENAGTGGSYEQYF. CDR3 nucleotides: TGTGCCACCAGTGAAAACGCCGGGACAGGGGGCTCCTACGAGCAGTACTTC.

This clonotype was seen a few times. The chain carries TRBV5-1 and TRBJ1-5; D gene ambiguous. The CDR3 runs to 12 residues. Germline V gene lookup returns CDR1 SGHRS and CDR2 YFSETQ. V lost 7 bases, J lost 7 bases, and 12 bases lay in between. CDR3 nucleotides: TGCGCCAGCCCCCCCGACGGGCAGCCCCAGCATTTT. Protein product: CASPPDGQPQHF.

The chain has TRBV19 and TRBJ2-2; 8 nucleotides match TRBD2. This CDR3 contains 17 residues. The junction had 16 bases not matched to a gene; V was cut back by 7 bases and J by 6 bases. Germline-derived CDR1 and CDR2 are LNHDA and SQIVND (reference sequence). CDR3 sequence reads: CASTLAAGLGWSGELFF. CDR3 nucleotide sequence: TGTGCCAGTACCCTGGCGGCGGGACTAGGCTGGTCCGGGGAGCTGTTTTTT.

The rearrangement joins TRBV9 to TRBJ2-7, with a weak D call TRBD1 (6 bases). The CDR3 contains 15 residues. From germline, CDR1 is SGDLS and CDR2 YYNGEE. With 3 bases removed from V and 0 bases from J, the gap between germline ends came to 13 bases. As DNA, the CDR3 is TGTGCCAGCAGCGCAGAACCGGGACACTCCTACGAGCAGTACTTC. It specifies CASSAEPGHSYEQYF. Full variable domain (remainder filled in from reference TRBV9 and TRBJ2-7): DSGVTQTPKHLITATGQRVTLRCSPRSGDLSVYWYQQSLDQGLQFLIQYYNGEERAKGNILERFSAQQFPDLHSELNLSSLELGDSALYFCASSAEPGHSYEQYFGPGTRLTVT.

This rearrangement joins TRBV20-1 to TRBJ2-5; D might be TRBD2 (7 bases). V lost 0 bases to trimming and J lost 4 bases, with 18 bases between them. The V gene's germline CDR1 is DFQATT and CDR2 SNEGSKA (reference sequence). The CDR3 is 16 residues long. For the CDR3, the DNA is TGCAGTGCTAGAGATAAGGGGGGGGGAAATCTAGAGACCCAGTACTTC. It specifies CSARDKGGGNLETQYF.

This clonotype has more than one count but fewer than ten. The chain combines TRBV4-1 with TRBJ2-2; the D is unclear. The CDR3 covers 13 residues. Germline V gene sequence: CDR1 MGHRA, CDR2 YSYEKL. Trimming left V 1 base short and J 5 bases short, with 5 bases between. The CDR3 DNA reads TGCGCCAGCAGCCAAGTGTGGACCGGGGAGCTGTTTTTT. This gives the protein CASSQVWTGELFF.

In its sample, this clonotype was seen a few times. This rearrangement joins TRBV20-1 to TRBJ1-1; TRBD1 agrees at 7 bases. The junction had 6 bases not matched to a gene; V was cut back by 6 bases and J by 2 bases. Germline CDR1 reads DFQATT; CDR2 reads SNEGSKA (reference sequence). The CDR3 has 13 amino acids. The CDR3 here is CSAGRQGNTEAFF. CDR3 sequence (DNA): TGCAGTGCGGGAAGACAGGGAAACACTGAAGCTTTCTTT.

In this sample, this clonotype turned up a few times. CDR3 sequence: CASSQVDDSSYEQYF. DNA for the CDR3: TGCGCCAGCAGCCAAGTGGACGATAGCTCCTACGAGCAGTACTTC. J is TRBJ2-7 and V is TRBV4-1; no firm D call. V was shortened by 1 base and J by 0 bases, with 10 bases between the two germline ends. The CDR3 contains 15 residues. Germline V CDR1 and CDR2: MGHRA, YSYEKL.

V gene TRBV6-5 combines with J gene TRBJ2-2, with a tentative D call TRBD1 (5 bases). The CDR3 sequence is 13 residues long. Germline-derived CDR1 and CDR2 are MNHEY and SVGAGI. Between the trimmed V and J ends, which lost 8 bases and 0 bases, there was a span of 7 bases. This CDR3 is CASQGPNTGELFF. The CDR3 DNA follows: TGTGCCAGCCAGGGCCCGAACACCGGGGAGCTGTTTTTT.

The sample holds a few counts of this clonotype. The rearrangement uses TRBV7-6 and TRBJ2-1; maybe TRBD2 (6 bases). CDR3 length: 15 amino acids. Germline assignment: CDR1 SGHVS and CDR2 FNYEAQ. Trimming stripped 5 bases from V and 0 bases from J, with 11 bases between. CDR3 amino acids: CASSHLASSYNEQFF. CDR3 in DNA: TGTGCCAGCAGCCATCTAGCGAGCTCCTACAATGAGCAGTTCTTC.

J is TRBJ1-5 and V is TRBV27; no clear D gene. The length of the CDR3 is 12 residues. From germline, CDR1 is MNHEY and CDR2 SMNVEV (reference sequence). Trimming left V 10 bases short and J 1 base short, with 8 bases between. The CDR3 region is CATKTSNQPQHF. The CDR3 DNA follows: TGTGCCACCAAGACGAGCAATCAGCCCCAGCATTTT.

The rearrangement uses TRBV5-1 and TRBJ1-1; D is unclear. V lost 3 bases and J 2 bases, leaving 11 bases between the germline ends. The CDR3 contains 14 residues. CDR1 is SGHRS, CDR2 YFSETQ, per germline. Written as DNA, the CDR3 is TGCGCCAGCAGCTCTCTGGACGGTAACACTGAAGCTTTCTTT. This sequence encodes CASSSLDGNTEAFF.

This chain connects TRBV18 to TRBJ2-1, with TRBD2 identical over 8 bases. This CDR3 is 16 amino acids long. Germline trimming cut 1 base from V and 6 bases from J; bases unmatched to any gene: 8. The germline V gene encodes CDR1 KGHSH and CDR2 LQKENI. In nucleotides, the CDR3 is TGTGCCAGCTCACCACAGGCCGGGACTAGAGGCAATGAGCAGTTCTTC. The encoded protein is CASSPQAGTRGNEQFF.